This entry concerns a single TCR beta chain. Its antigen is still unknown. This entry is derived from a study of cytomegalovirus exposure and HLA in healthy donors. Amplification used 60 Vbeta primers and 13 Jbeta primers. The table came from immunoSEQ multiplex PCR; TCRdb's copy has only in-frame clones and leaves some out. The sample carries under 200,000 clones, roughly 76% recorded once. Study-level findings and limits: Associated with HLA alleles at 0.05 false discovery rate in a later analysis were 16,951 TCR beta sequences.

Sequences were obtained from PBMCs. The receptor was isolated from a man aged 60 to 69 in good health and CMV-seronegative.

Written as DNA, the CDR3 is TGTGCCAGCTCGCCCGGGACAGGCCTCTCCTACGAGCAGTACTTC. Its protein is CASSPGTGLSYEQYF. This sequence joins TRBV18 and TRBJ2-7, with 8 positions matching TRBD1. Germline loops: CDR1 KGHSH, CDR2 LQKENI. V was pared by 6 bases and J by 0 bases, with 7 bases of the junction left unmatched. The length of the CDR3 is 15 residues. Complete variable domain (other parts from reference TRBV18 and TRBJ2-7): NAGVMQNPRHLVRRRGQEARLRCSPMKGHSHVYWYRQLPEEGLKFMVYLQKENIIDESGMPKERFSAEFPKEGPSILRIQQVVRGDSAAYFCASSPGTGLSYEQYFGPGTRLTVT.